Listed here are 21 T cell receptor beta chains from one sample, sequenced in a study of cytomegalovirus exposure and HLA in healthy donors. Clones were read by immunoSEQ multiplex PCR, and TCRdb kept only the in-frame ones, dropping some. This table has about 180,000 clones, 85% appearing once. Sequencing input: PBMCs. The receptors stem from a young man in good health and CMV-seropositive.

V and J are TRBV7-8 and TRBJ1-2, with TRBD1 as a possible D gene (5 bases). Trimming cost V 1 base and J 0 bases, with 9 bases left between them. CDR1 and CDR2 from the germline V gene are SGHVS and FQNEAQ. The CDR3 length is 15 residues. The chain's CDR3 is CASSLDRSSNYGYTF. CDR3 DNA sequence: TGTGCCAGCAGCTTAGACAGGAGTTCTAACTATGGCTACACCTTC.

The chain couples TRBV2 to TRBJ2-7, with 10 nucleotides matching TRBD2. The CDR3 has 17 residues. CDR1 is SNHLY, CDR2 FYNNEI, per germline. V shed 7 bases and J 5 bases; nucleotides not matched to a gene: 17. CDR3 sequence (DNA): TGTGCCAGCACCTCCCCTTCAATAGCGGGGGGAACTGACGAGCAGTACTTC. This codes for CASTSPSIAGGTDEQYF.

This chain connects TRBV6-6 to TRBJ2-7, with a weak D call TRBD2 (6 bases). CDR3 length equals 14 residues. Per germline, CDR1 MNHNY and CDR2 SVGAGI (reference sequence). V was trimmed by 0 bases and J by 4 bases, leaving 10 bases between them. The CDR3 loop reads CASSYSGGRYEQYF. Written as DNA, the CDR3 is TGTGCCAGCAGTTACTCCGGGGGTAGGTACGAGCAGTACTTC.

The chain has TRBV6-1 and TRBJ1-1, with D possibly TRBD1 on 6 matching bases. The CDR3 totals 12 residues. Germline V gene lookup returns CDR1 MNHNS and CDR2 SASEGT. The ends were cut back, 8 bases at V and 4 bases at J, with 11 bases in the middle. DNA for the CDR3: TGTGCCAGCGGACTGACAGGCACTGAAGCTTTCTTT. This encodes CASGLTGTEAFF.

This chain links TRBV7-9 with TRBJ2-2; TRBD1 aligns across 8 bases. This CDR3 contains 15 residues. Germline-derived CDR1 and CDR2 are SEHNR and FQNEAQ (reference sequence). Germline trimming cut 7 bases from V and 3 bases from J; bases unmatched to any gene: 7. The CDR3 coding sequence is TGTGCCAGCACCAGGGGGCAGTTAGACACCGGGGAGCTGTTTTTT. Its protein product is CASTRGQLDTGELFF.

The CDR3 is CASSPRTGEIQETQYF. The CDR3 bases are TGTGCCAGCAGCCCCCGGACAGGGGAAATACAAGAGACCCAGTACTTC. This chain links TRBV11-2 with TRBJ2-5; 9 bases align to TRBD1. V dropped 5 bases and J dropped 2; count of bases not matched to a gene: 9. Germline values: CDR1 SGHAT, CDR2 FQNNGV. There are 16 residues in the CDR3.

V gene TRBV28 combines with J gene TRBJ2-1; TRBD2 matches 7 bases. J was trimmed by 9 bases and V by 4 bases; bases with no gene match: 12. Germline V CDR1 and CDR2: MDHEN, SYDVKM. CDR3 length: 15 residues. CDR3 residues: CASSSLAGPEAEQFF. The CDR3 DNA reads as TGTGCCAGCAGTTCGTTAGCGGGCCCGGAAGCTGAGCAGTTCTTC.

Here the CDR3 reads CASSLTGAGGPDEQFF. CDR3 nucleotide sequence: TGTGCCAGCAGCTTAACAGGAGCGGGAGGGCCCGATGAGCAGTTCTTC. The chain employs TRBV7-3 and TRBJ2-1, with 10 bases fitting TRBD2. V was clipped by 0 bases and J by 8 bases; unmatched bases: 7. This CDR3 contains 16 residues. Germline assignment: CDR1 SGHTA and CDR2 FQGTGA. The full variable domain, completed using reference TRBV7-3 and TRBJ2-1, is GAGVSQTPSNKVTEKGKYVELRCDPISGHTALYWYRQSLGQGPEFLIYFQGTGAADDSGLPNDRFFAVRPEGSVSTLKIQRTERGDSAVYLCASSLTGAGGPDEQFFGPGTRLTVL.

The rearrangement uses TRBV15 and TRBJ1-5; possibly TRBD1 for D (5 bases). V was shortened by 5 bases and J by 0 bases, with 11 bases between the two germline ends. The CDR3 sequence is 15 residues long. Germline values: CDR1 LNHNV, CDR2 YYDKDF (reference sequence). The CDR3 is CATSQGPNSNQPQHF. The CDR3 region has the DNA TGTGCCACCAGCCAGGGCCCAAATAGCAATCAGCCCCAGCATTTT.

The CDR3 DNA reads TGTGCCAGTAGCATCCCAGGGGAAGAGACCCAGTACTTC. Its protein product is CASSIPGEETQYF. This sequence joins TRBV19 and TRBJ2-5; TRBD1 might be the D (6 bases). CDR1 and CDR2 from the germline V gene are LNHDA and SQIVND (reference sequence). Trimming removed 6 bases from V and 3 bases from J, with 11 bases in between. The CDR3 runs 13 residues.

CDR3 DNA: TGCGCCAGCAGCCAAGAATGGGACAGGGCCTACGAGCAGTACTTC. This gives the protein CASSQEWDRAYEQYF. The J gene is TRBJ2-7, the V gene TRBV4-1; 9 bases agree with TRBD1. V trimming: 0 bases; J trimming: 2 bases; junction bases outside the gene matches: 2. The germline CDR1 and CDR2 sequences are MGHRA and YSYEKL. The CDR3 runs 15 residues.

The chain is built from TRBV5-1 and TRBJ1-2; D perhaps matches TRBD1 (5 bases). This CDR3 comprises 15 residues. The V end was cut by 0 bases, the J end by 4 bases, with 13 bases between. Germline V CDR1 and CDR2: SGHRS, YFSETQ. Here the CDR3 reads CASSLGLGRSYGYTF. As DNA, the CDR3 is TGCGCCAGCAGCTTGGGGCTGGGGCGGAGCTATGGCTACACCTTC.

CDR3 in amino acids: CASSQDELAGYYEQYF. The CDR3 DNA reads as TGTGCCAGCAGCCAAGATGAGCTAGCGGGATACTACGAGCAGTACTTC. The rearrangement uses TRBV5-4 and TRBJ2-7; 9 bases are a match to TRBD2. Germline-derived CDR1 and CDR2 are SGHNT and YYREEE (reference sequence). The J segment lost 3 bases and the V segment lost 4 bases, leaving 11 bases of the junction unmatched. This CDR3 is built from 16 residues.

The gene calls are TRBV6-6 and TRBJ2-7, with a weak D call TRBD1 (6 bases). Germline CDR1 is MNHNY and CDR2 is SVGAGI (reference sequence). V lost 5 bases and J 6 bases, leaving 14 bases between the germline ends. The CDR3 has 13 residues. The DNA of the CDR3 is TGTGCCAGCAGTAGTGGACAGTTCGGCGAGCAGTACTTC. It yields the protein CASSSGQFGEQYF.

This clone came up once. The chain joins TRBV7-2 to TRBJ2-5; a weak D match, TRBD2 (6 bases). CDR1 is SGHTA, CDR2 FQGNSA, per germline. This CDR3 is built from 15 residues. Trimming pared 1 base from V and 5 bases from J, leaving 14 bases between. The CDR3 sequence: CASSLGVTSLETQYF. In DNA, the CDR3 is TGTGCCAGCAGCTTAGGCGTTACTAGCTTGGAGACCCAGTACTTC.

This chain links TRBV13 with TRBJ2-1; 9 bases fit TRBD1. This CDR3 has 15 residues. Germline CDR1 and CDR2: PRHDT and FYEKMQ (reference sequence). With V trimmed by 0 bases and J by 7 bases, 4 bases remained unmatched. In DNA, the CDR3 is TGTGCCAGCAGCTTAGGCCTAGGGACAGGGAATGAGCAGTTCTTC. It is translated as CASSLGLGTGNEQFF.

DNA of the CDR3: TGTGCCAGCAGCCCCGCACCCGGTGCGGGAGGCTACACCTTC. Amino acid sequence: CASSPAPGAGGYTF. The chain employs TRBV11-2 and TRBJ1-2, with D unresolved. With 5 bases removed from V and 8 bases from J, the gap between germline ends came to 18 bases. The CDR3 is 14 residues long. Germline CDR1 SGHAT, CDR2 FQNNGV.

The chain has TRBV18 and TRBJ2-1, with 13 bases fitting TRBD2. V trimming: 1 base; J trimming: 0 bases; junction bases outside the gene matches: 0. The CDR3 is made up of 17 amino acids. Germline V gene data show CDR1 as KGHSH and CDR2 as LQKENI. This CDR3 is CASSPRLAGGSYNEQFF. The CDR3 nucleotides read TGTGCCAGCTCACCACGACTAGCGGGGGGCTCCTACAATGAGCAGTTCTTC.

This chain links TRBV30 with TRBJ2-3; D ambiguous. Per the germline V gene, CDR1 is GTSNPN and CDR2 is SVGIG (reference sequence). The CDR3 is made up of 16 amino acids. V was trimmed by 4 bases and J by 0 bases, leaving 17 bases between them. CDR3 in amino acids: CAWNPRESTSTDTQYF. The CDR3 DNA reads as TGTGCCTGGAACCCCCGAGAATCTACTAGCACAGATACGCAGTATTTT.

The chain joins TRBV5-1 to TRBJ2-1, with TRBD2 matching 8 bases. V was clipped by 4 bases and J by 4 bases; unmatched bases: 7. The CDR3 length is 15 residues. Germline V lookup: CDR1 SGHRS, CDR2 YFSETQ. For the CDR3, the DNA is TGCGCCAGCAGCCAAACTAGCGGCCCTTACAATGAGCAGTTCTTC. Translating gives CASSQTSGPYNEQFF.

A note on this clone: Different DNA sequences within this sample yield the same CDR3. The chain has TRBV6-1 and TRBJ2-3; 15 nucleotides match TRBD2. With V trimmed by 6 bases and J by 4 bases, 2 bases remained unmatched. Germline CDR1 and CDR2: MNHNS and SASEGT. The CDR3 extends over 15 amino acids. CDR3 sequence (DNA): TGTGCCAGCAGAGGACTAGCGGGGGGGCCAGATACGCAGTATTTT. Its translation: CASRGLAGGPDTQYF.